This TCR beta chain emerged from a study of a mutant IDH1 vaccine in newly diagnosed glioma. Across the study: Of the patients given treatment, approximately 62% were male and 37.5% were female, and a mean age of roughly 40 years was recorded. Most patients had received both radiotherapy and temozolomide, the prior options being radiotherapy, temozolomide, or both. General study results and limits: There seemed to be no relation between pseudoprogression and changes in top peripheral T cell clonotypes.

The ends lost 2 bases at V and 8 bases at J; junction bases unmatched: 14. Germline V CDR1 and CDR2: MGHRA, YSYEKL. CDR3 size: 17 residues. Time point here: week 35, safety follow-up. Every vaccination contained 300 ug of the mutant IDH1 20-mer peptide and was paired with topical imiquimod. In weeks 1, 3, 5, 7, 11, 15, 19 and 23, patients were vaccinated. To note about this clone: The antigen is undetermined.

The method was immunoSEQ multiplex PCR; TCRdb's version includes in-frame clones alone and lacks a portion of them. Among roughly 26,000 clones listed, around four fifths were seen once. J is TRBJ2-2 and V is TRBV4-1; 7 bases line up with TRBD1. Material: PBMCs, obtained from a glioma patient whose treatment included an IDH1 peptide vaccine. The clonotype comes from a man aged 30 to 39 with glioma. The CDR3 loop reads CASSQPTDREIRGELFF. In DNA form, the CDR3 reads TGCGCCAGCAGCCAACCCACCGACAGGGAAATCAGAGGGGAGCTGTTTTTT.